The rows below give T cell receptor beta chains drawn from one sample of a study of a mutant IDH1 vaccine in newly diagnosed glioma. Sequencing used immunoSEQ multiplex PCR; TCRdb keeps in-frame clones, though not all of them. The table has 55,000 to 70,000 clones, around nine tenths seen once. Their antigens are not known. This specimen was PBMCs, taken from a glioma patient whose treatment included an IDH1 peptide vaccine. All receptors come from a man between 40 and 49 years old with glioma. CDR3s include the opening cysteine and the closing phenylalanine or tryptophan. The order of the fields is D gene, V gene, clone size, J gene, CDR3 DNA, CDR3 protein. D genes are given only for firm matches. Size is omitted from some rows. Given values are once, few, many or a class for expanded clones.

D gene: -; V gene: TRBV6-4; clone size: -; J gene: TRBJ2-7; CDR3 DNA: TGTGCCAGCAGTGTAGAGGAGGGGGGCTACGAGCAGTACTTC; CDR3 protein: CASSVEEGGYEQYF
D gene: -; V gene: TRBV2; clone size: -; J gene: TRBJ2-3; CDR3 DNA: TGTGCCAGCAGTGACTTGGGGGCCCGGGATACGCAGTATTTT; CDR3 protein: CASSDLGARDTQYF
D gene: -; V gene: TRBV7-8; clone size: -; J gene: TRBJ2-1; CDR3 DNA: TGTGCCAGCAGCTTAAGGGTGGCAGAAGGTGAGCAGTTCTTC; CDR3 protein: CASSLRVAEGEQFF
D gene: -; V gene: TRBV9; clone size: -; J gene: TRBJ2-6; CDR3 DNA: TGTGCCAGCAGCCCAGTAGAGATGGCCCTGATTGGGGCCAACGTCCTGACTTTC; CDR3 protein: CASSPVEMALIGANVLTF
D gene: -; V gene: TRBV28; clone size: -; J gene: TRBJ1-5; CDR3 DNA: TGTGCCAGCAGTTTACGTTACAGGCCGGCCTCTATTAGCAATCAGCCCCAGCATTTT; CDR3 protein: CASSLRYRPASISNQPQHF
D gene: -; V gene: TRBV30; clone size: few; J gene: TRBJ1-6; CDR3 DNA: TGTGCCTGGAGTGTCCCTCTGGGCATCTCCTATAATTCACCCCTCCACTTT; CDR3 protein: CAWSVPLGISYNSPLHF
D gene: -; V gene: TRBV5-4; clone size: -; J gene: TRBJ2-1; CDR3 DNA: TGTGCCAGCAGCTTGCAGGGAACCCCCTACAATGAGCAGTTCTTC; CDR3 protein: CASSLQGTPYNEQFF
D gene: TRBD1; V gene: TRBV15; clone size: -; J gene: TRBJ1-1; CDR3 DNA: TGTGCCACCAGCAGAGATGTGGGACAGGGGGGGAACACTGAAGCTTTCTTT; CDR3 protein: CATSRDVGQGGNTEAFF
D gene: -; V gene: TRBV7-2; clone size: few; J gene: TRBJ1-5; CDR3 DNA: TGTGCCAGCAGCCCCCCCGGGGGGGCGTTAGGTCAGCCCCAGCATTTT; CDR3 protein: CASSPPGGALGQPQHF
D gene: -; V gene: TRBV19; clone size: -; J gene: TRBJ2-6; CDR3 DNA: TGTGCCAGTAGCGACGGGGCTGCTGGGGCCAACGTCCTGACTTTC; CDR3 protein: CASSDGAAGANVLTF
D gene: -; V gene: TRBV7-9; clone size: -; J gene: TRBJ2-5; CDR3 DNA: TGTGCCAGCAGCGCCTACGGGGCCAGCGGCGATGGCGGGTACTTC; CDR3 protein: CASSAYGASGDGGYF
D gene: -; V gene: TRBV6-6; clone size: few; J gene: TRBJ2-1; CDR3 DNA: TGTGCCAGCAGTTACTCGCCCGGCATCACTGAGCAGTTCTTC; CDR3 protein: CASSYSPGITEQFF
D gene: TRBD2; V gene: TRBV29-1; clone size: -; J gene: TRBJ2-1; CDR3 DNA: TGCAGCGTTGAAGATCCGACGGGCGGGGGGGCAGAGAATGAGCAGTTCTTC; CDR3 protein: CSVEDPTGGGAENEQFF
D gene: TRBD1; V gene: TRBV4-2; clone size: -; J gene: TRBJ1-1; CDR3 DNA: TGTGCCAGCAGCCAAGAGCGGGACAGGGGAATAAGCGCAGCTTTCTTT; CDR3 protein: CASSQERDRGISAAFF
D gene: -; V gene: TRBV5-4; clone size: once; J gene: TRBJ1-1; CDR3 DNA: TGTGCCAGCAGGCCCGACCTACAGGGAATGACTGAAGCTTTCTTT; CDR3 protein: CASRPDLQGMTEAFF
D gene: -; V gene: TRBV27; clone size: -; J gene: TRBJ2-3; CDR3 DNA: TGTGCCAGCAGTTATGTAAGCACCGCGGCAGATACGCAGTATTTT; CDR3 protein: CASSYVSTAADTQYF
D gene: -; V gene: TRBV13; clone size: -; J gene: TRBJ2-7; CDR3 DNA: TGTGCCAGCAGCTCGGGATCGGGCTACGAGCAGTACTTC; CDR3 protein: CASSSGSGYEQYF
D gene: -; V gene: TRBV4-3; clone size: -; J gene: TRBJ1-2; CDR3 DNA: TGCGCCAGCAGCCAAGATCGGGCTAACTATGGCTACACCTTC; CDR3 protein: CASSQDRANYGYTF
D gene: -; V gene: TRBV19; clone size: -; J gene: TRBJ2-7; CDR3 DNA: TGTGCCAGTAGTCCTCGGGACGCCTCCTACGAGCAGTACTTC; CDR3 protein: CASSPRDASYEQYF
D gene: TRBD2; V gene: TRBV5-1; clone size: -; J gene: TRBJ2-1; CDR3 DNA: TGCGCCAGCAGCTTGGCCCCCTTTAGCGGGTCCGGGGGCAATGAGCAGTTCTTC; CDR3 protein: CASSLAPFSGSGGNEQFF
D gene: -; V gene: TRBV27; clone size: -; J gene: TRBJ1-2; CDR3 DNA: TGTGCCAGCAGACCTGACGGTCCTAACTATGGCTACACCTTC; CDR3 protein: CASRPDGPNYGYTF
D gene: TRBD1; V gene: TRBV19; clone size: -; J gene: TRBJ2-2; CDR3 DNA: TGTGCCAGTAGTGCCGGGACAGTCTCCACCGGGGAGCTGTTTTTT; CDR3 protein: CASSAGTVSTGELFF
D gene: TRBD1; V gene: TRBV2; clone size: -; J gene: TRBJ1-4; CDR3 DNA: TGTGCCAGCAGTCCGACAGGGGATCATGAAAAACTGTTTTTT; CDR3 protein: CASSPTGDHEKLFF
D gene: TRBD1; V gene: TRBV7-2; clone size: few; J gene: TRBJ1-5; CDR3 DNA: TGTGCCAGCAGCTCTCAGTTGGGGACAGGGTATCAGCCCCAGCATTTT; CDR3 protein: CASSSQLGTGYQPQHF
D gene: -; V gene: TRBV29-1; clone size: once; J gene: TRBJ1-2; CDR3 DNA: TGCAGCGTTGATTCGGGAGGGGGTGACTATGGCTACACCTTC; CDR3 protein: CSVDSGGGDYGYTF
D gene: -; V gene: TRBV9; clone size: -; J gene: TRBJ1-6; CDR3 DNA: TGTGCCAGCAGCGTCGGACGGTCCATCGATTCACCCCTCCACTTT; CDR3 protein: CASSVGRSIDSPLHF
D gene: -; V gene: TRBV25-1; clone size: -; J gene: TRBJ1-2; CDR3 DNA: TGTGCCAGCAGTAGGGACGGCCTCGGCTACACCTTC; CDR3 protein: CASSRDGLGYTF
D gene: -; V gene: TRBV7-9; clone size: -; J gene: TRBJ2-1; CDR3 DNA: TGTGCCAGCAGTCAGGCTAGAATCCGTGAGCAGTTCTTC; CDR3 protein: CASSQARIREQFF
D gene: -; V gene: TRBV5-4; clone size: -; J gene: TRBJ2-3; CDR3 DNA: TGTGCCAGCAGCTTGGGGCGGTGGGATACGCAGTATTTT; CDR3 protein: CASSLGRWDTQYF
D gene: -; V gene: TRBV28; clone size: few; J gene: TRBJ1-2; CDR3 DNA: TGTGCCAGCAGTCGTACAGGGAACTATGGCTACACCTTC; CDR3 protein: CASSRTGNYGYTF
D gene: -; V gene: TRBV19; clone size: -; J gene: TRBJ1-4; CDR3 DNA: TGTGCCAGTCAACCCGGGGGACTGGGAAAACTGTTTTTT; CDR3 protein: CASQPGGLGKLFF
D gene: -; V gene: TRBV7-3; clone size: -; J gene: TRBJ2-1; CDR3 DNA: TGTGCCAGCAGCCGCGGGCGGAGCTCCTACAATGAGCAGTTCTTC; CDR3 protein: CASSRGRSSYNEQFF
D gene: TRBD1; V gene: TRBV7-9; clone size: -; J gene: TRBJ2-7; CDR3 DNA: TGTGCCAGCAGCTCCGGGACAGTCAAGCACTACGAGCAGTACTTC; CDR3 protein: CASSSGTVKHYEQYF
D gene: -; V gene: TRBV5-6; clone size: -; J gene: TRBJ1-3; CDR3 DNA: TGTGCCAGCAGCTTGTCGTGGGATCTTTCTGGAAACACCATATATTTT; CDR3 protein: CASSLSWDLSGNTIYF
D gene: -; V gene: TRBV7-9; clone size: -; J gene: TRBJ2-1; CDR3 DNA: TGTGCCAGCAGCCCTTGGGACTTTGACAATGAGCAGTTCTTC; CDR3 protein: CASSPWDFDNEQFF
D gene: -; V gene: TRBV6-6; clone size: -; J gene: TRBJ1-2; CDR3 DNA: TGTGCCAGCAGTTACTCTGGCAGCGACTATGGCTACACCTTC; CDR3 protein: CASSYSGSDYGYTF
D gene: TRBD2; V gene: TRBV28; clone size: -; J gene: TRBJ2-7; CDR3 DNA: TGTGCCAGCAGTTTATTACCCCCCTTACTAGCGGGAGGGGCGAACGAGCAGTACTTC; CDR3 protein: CASSLLPPLLAGGANEQYF
D gene: -; V gene: TRBV29-1; clone size: -; J gene: TRBJ2-1; CDR3 DNA: TGCAGCGCGACTAGGGTAAGCTCCTACAATGAGCAGTTCTTC; CDR3 protein: CSATRVSSYNEQFF
D gene: TRBD1; V gene: TRBV15; clone size: -; J gene: TRBJ2-7; CDR3 DNA: TGTGCCACCAGCAGAGACCTGGGACAGGGGGAGGACGAGCAGTACTTC; CDR3 protein: CATSRDLGQGEDEQYF
D gene: -; V gene: TRBV2; clone size: -; J gene: TRBJ1-5; CDR3 DNA: TGTGCCAGCCGCCCGTCTTGGAGCAATCAGCCCCAGCATTTT; CDR3 protein: CASRPSWSNQPQHF
D gene: -; V gene: TRBV23-1; clone size: once; J gene: TRBJ1-3; CDR3 DNA: TGCGCCAGCAGTCAATCGATCACAGGCAGCACCTTGAGCTCTGGAAACACCATATATTTT; CDR3 protein: CASSQSITGSTLSSGNTIYF
D gene: TRBD1; V gene: TRBV2; clone size: few; J gene: TRBJ1-2; CDR3 DNA: TGTGCCAGCTCCCAGGGGGATTATGGCTACACCTTC; CDR3 protein: CASSQGDYGYTF
D gene: -; V gene: TRBV5-1; clone size: -; J gene: TRBJ2-7; CDR3 DNA: TGCGCCAGCAGCTGGACAGGAGGGGACTACGAGCAGTACTTC; CDR3 protein: CASSWTGGDYEQYF
D gene: TRBD2; V gene: TRBV27; clone size: -; J gene: TRBJ2-7; CDR3 DNA: TGTGCCAGCAGTTTCGCGGGAGTCCGCGAGCAGTACTTC; CDR3 protein: CASSFAGVREQYF
D gene: -; V gene: TRBV27; clone size: -; J gene: TRBJ1-1; CDR3 DNA: TGTGCCAGCAGTCCCCTAGGGGCGGGGGACACTGAAGCTTTCTTT; CDR3 protein: CASSPLGAGDTEAFF
D gene: -; V gene: TRBV2; clone size: -; J gene: TRBJ2-7; CDR3 DNA: TGTGCCAGCAAAGGGGGAGGGTCGAACCTCTACGAGCAGTACTTC; CDR3 protein: CASKGGGSNLYEQYF
D gene: -; V gene: TRBV28; clone size: -; J gene: TRBJ1-6; CDR3 DNA: TGTGCCAGCTATTCCGTAGAGGAATCCTATAATTCACCCCTCCACTTT; CDR3 protein: CASYSVEESYNSPLHF
D gene: -; V gene: TRBV28; clone size: -; J gene: TRBJ2-7; CDR3 DNA: TGTGCCAGCAGTCCCCTTGGGGGGCACTACGAGCAGTACTTC; CDR3 protein: CASSPLGGHYEQYF
D gene: -; V gene: TRBV5-6; clone size: few; J gene: TRBJ2-5; CDR3 DNA: TGTGCCAGCAGCGCCTTAGGGGGGCTGGGGGAGACCCAGTACTTC; CDR3 protein: CASSALGGLGETQYF
D gene: -; V gene: TRBV19; clone size: -; J gene: TRBJ2-4; CDR3 DNA: TGTGCCAGTAGGGGAATTTCACTAGCCAAAAACATTCAGTACTTC; CDR3 protein: CASRGISLAKNIQYF
D gene: -; V gene: TRBV5-1; clone size: -; J gene: TRBJ2-2; CDR3 DNA: TGCGCCAGCAGCTTGGCGCCCGGTTTGGGGCACGGGGAGCTGTTTTTT; CDR3 protein: CASSLAPGLGHGELFF
D gene: TRBD1; V gene: TRBV7-3; clone size: -; J gene: TRBJ2-7; CDR3 DNA: TGTGCCAGCAGCCCTGGGACAGGGGTTCTCGAGCAGTACTTC; CDR3 protein: CASSPGTGVLEQYF
D gene: -; V gene: TRBV5-1; clone size: -; J gene: TRBJ2-2; CDR3 DNA: TGCGCCAGCAGCTTCCTACAGGGTTTCACCGGGGAGCTGTTTTTT; CDR3 protein: CASSFLQGFTGELFF
D gene: -; V gene: TRBV18; clone size: -; J gene: TRBJ2-5; CDR3 DNA: TGTGCCAGCTCACCATCTCCAGAGGAGACCCAGTACTTC; CDR3 protein: CASSPSPEETQYF